This entry lists 12 T cell receptor beta chains sequenced from one sample in a study of patients and donors after allogeneic stem cell transplantation. TCRdb itself ran the RT-PCR reads through MiXCR, one entry per CDR3 protein. The data contain some 230,000 distinct CDR3 sequences, 14% of them singletons. The specimen sequenced was blood, either unsorted or a sorted T cell fraction (not recorded which). These receptors came from a human donor who was either an allogeneic HSCT recipient or a stem cell or donor lymphocyte infusion donor (not recorded which). It is not recorded whose cells these are; they may come from a transplant donor.

This clonotype was counted between two and nine times. Written as DNA, the CDR3 is TGTGCCAGCAGAATAGCGGGGGGGCTCCCTGAGCAGTTCTTC. Protein sequence: CASRIAGGLPEQFF. The chain couples TRBV6-2 or TRBV6-3 to TRBJ2-1; 11 bases map to TRBD2. The CDR3 spans 14 residues. Germline V lookup: CDR1 MNHEY, CDR2 SVGEGT. Trimming at V came to 6 bases and at J to 9 bases, leaving 7 bases not matched to a gene.

Ten or more counts support this clonotype. The chain couples TRBV6-5 to TRBJ2-7, with 9 bases matching TRBD1. Germline loops: CDR1 MNHEY, CDR2 SVGAGI. After removal of 4 bases from V and 1 base from J, the junction contained 5 bases not matched to a gene. CDR3 length: 15 amino acids. As DNA, the CDR3 is TGTGCCAGCAGTTTGGCGGGACAGGGTTCCTACGAGCAGTACTTC. As protein: CASSLAGQGSYEQYF.

This clonotype has a count of ten or more. V is TRBV28 and J is TRBJ2-7; possibly TRBD2 for D (6 bases). Germline V gene data show CDR1 as MDHEN and CDR2 as SYDVKM. V gave up 8 bases and J gave up 5 bases, with 10 bases separating them. CDR3 length: 11 amino acids. The CDR3 is CASRERDEQYF. CDR3 nucleotide sequence: TGTGCCAGCCGAGAGCGGGACGAGCAGTACTTC. Full variable domain (missing parts from reference TRBV28 and TRBJ2-7): DVKVTQSSRYLVKRTGEKVFLECVQDMDHENMFWYRQDPGLGLRLIYFSYDVKMKEKGDIPEGYSVSREKKERFSLILESASTNQTSMYLCASRERDEQYFGPGTRLTVT.

The sample holds a few counts of this clonotype. This chain uses TRBV6-2 or TRBV6-3 with TRBJ1-1; D ambiguous. CDR3 length: 14 residues. Germline V gives CDR1 MNHEY, CDR2 SVGEGT. The V end was cut by 2 bases, the J end by 4 bases, with 11 bases between. CDR3 amino acids: CASSYRLGGTEAFF. CDR3 bases: TGTGCCAGCAGTTACCGTCTGGGAGGCACTGAAGCTTTCTTT.

This clonotype was seen many times. The chain's CDR3 is CASSEVGGDYGYTF. Here the CDR3 DNA reads TGTGCCAGCAGTGAAGTAGGGGGTGACTATGGCTACACCTTC. The rearrangement uses TRBV6-1 and TRBJ1-2; D is perhaps TRBD1 (6 bases). Trimming took off 1 base at V and 3 bases at J, with 9 bases between the two ends. Germline loops: CDR1 MNHNS, CDR2 SASEGT. This CDR3 region has 14 residues.

The chain couples TRBV10-3 to TRBJ1-2; D remains ambiguous. Germline CDR1 and CDR2: ENHRY and SYGVKD. The CDR3 sequence is 13 residues long. Trimming cost V 8 bases and J 0 bases, with 10 bases left between them. The CDR3 bases are TGTGCCATCGGAAGTGGTGCTAACTATGGCTACACCTTC. Its protein is CAIGSGANYGYTF.

This sequence joins TRBV4-3 and TRBJ2-3; D not certain. Trimming took 4 bases from V and 0 from J, leaving 8 bases between them. There are 14 residues in the CDR3. Germline V lookup: CDR1 LGHNA, CDR2 YSLEER. CDR3: CASSPSVSTDTQYF. The CDR3 DNA follows: TGCGCCAGCAGCCCCTCGGTTAGCACAGATACGCAGTATTTT.

This clonotype was detected only a few times. This sequence joins TRBV7-2 and TRBJ1-5; no reliable D call. The germline V gene encodes CDR1 SGHTA and CDR2 FQGNSA. This CDR3 has 15 amino acids. V was trimmed by 8 bases and J by 2 bases, leaving 16 bases between them. The CDR3: CASSGVGRGNQPQHF. CDR3 sequence (DNA): TGTGCCAGCTCCGGTGTGGGCAGAGGCAATCAGCCCCAGCATTTT.

The chain uses TRBV6-1 and TRBJ1-1; 7 bases agree with TRBD1. The V gene's germline CDR1 is MNHNS and CDR2 SASEGT. This CDR3 contains 14 residues. Trimming took 7 bases from V and 0 from J; bases not matched to a gene: 5. The DNA for the CDR3 is TGTGCCAGCATGGGGGACAGATTGAACACTGAAGCTTTCTTT. Translated, it gives CASMGDRLNTEAFF.

A few counts support this clonotype. V is TRBV19 and J is TRBJ1-2; D call uncertain. Trimming took 1 base from V and 0 from J, leaving 9 bases between them. The CDR3 extends over 15 amino acids. Looked up from germline, CDR1 is LNHDA and CDR2 is SQIVND (reference sequence). The chain's CDR3 is CASSIGLRANYGYTF. Written as DNA, the CDR3 is TGTGCCAGTAGTATAGGTTTGAGAGCTAACTATGGCTACACCTTC. The variable domain in full, completed from reference TRBV19 and TRBJ1-2, reads DGGITQSPKYLFRKEGQNVTLSCEQNLNHDAMYWYRQDPGQGLRLIYYSQIVNDFQKGDIAEGYSVSREKKESFPLTVTSAQKNPTAFYLCASSIGLRANYGYTFGSGTRLTVV.

This clonotype was seen many times. V is TRBV11-2 and J is TRBJ1-2; a weak D match, TRBD1 (6 bases). CDR1 and CDR2 (germline): SGHAT, FQNNGV. The V and J ends lost 2 bases and 4 bases respectively, with 8 bases between them. The CDR3 is 13 amino acids. CDR3: CASSLQGIYGYTF. In DNA, the CDR3 is TGTGCCAGCAGCTTACAGGGGATCTATGGCTACACCTTC.

This clonotype is medium-sized (0.01 to 0.1%) within its sample. This chain uses TRBV12-3 or TRBV12-4 with TRBJ2-2, with 13 bases lining up with TRBD2. The V segment lost 6 bases and the J segment 4 bases; nucleotides outside the gene matches: 5. The CDR3 consists of 16 residues. CDR3 nucleotides: TGTGCCAGCAGCCGACTAGCGGGAGGCGCCACCGGGGAGCTGTTTTTT. Encoded protein: CASSRLAGGATGELFF.